What follows are 25 T cell receptor beta chains derived from one specimen sequenced in a study of T cells after yellow fever vaccination. Using its own MiXCR run on the 5' RACE reads, TCRdb lists one record per CDR3 protein. The table shows 250,000 to 300,000 distinct CDR3 sequences, with roughly 5.6% occurring only once. Sequences were derived from CD4+ T cells sorted from PBMCs, sampled on the day of the yellow fever booster vaccination. The receptors were gathered from a man aged 18 to 30 who received the YFV17D yellow fever vaccine.

This clonotype has a count of ten or more. The chain carries TRBV20-1 and TRBJ2-2; 8 bases line up with TRBD2. Germline trimming cut 3 bases from V and 2 bases from J; bases unmatched to any gene: 8. Germline CDR1 reads DFQATT; CDR2 reads SNEGSKA (reference sequence). The CDR3 is made up of 16 amino acids. The CDR3 DNA sequence: TGCAGTGCTAGCGGCCCGGGACTAGGCAACACCGGGGAGCTGTTTTTT. Translated, it gives CSASGPGLGNTGELFF.

In DNA form, the CDR3 reads TGTGCCAGCAGTCTAGACGAGCAGTACGTC. Protein sequence: CASSLDEQYV. This sequence joins TRBV14 and TRBJ2-7; D is unclear. Between the trimmed V and J ends, which lost 6 bases and 5 bases, there was a span of 5 bases. CDR3 length: 10 residues. CDR1 SGHDN and CDR2 FVKESK come from the germline V gene.

The chain links TRBV12-3 or TRBV12-4 to TRBJ2-2, with D possibly TRBD1 on 6 matching bases. This CDR3 spans 16 amino acids. V was shortened by 2 bases and J by 4 bases, with 14 bases between the two germline ends. CDR3 region: CASSLLGAALTGELFF. CDR3 sequence (DNA): TGTGCCAGCAGTTTACTGGGGGCGGCCCTCACCGGGGAGCTGTTTTTT.

This clonotype was seen many times. CDR3 bases: TGTGCCAGCAGCCACGATAGGGATACGCAGTATTTT. This sequence encodes CASSHDRDTQYF. This chain connects TRBV9 to TRBJ2-3; D is uncertain. The germline V gene encodes CDR1 SGDLS and CDR2 YYNGEE. Trimming removed 4 bases at V and 6 bases at J, with 9 bases between. The CDR3 covers 12 residues. The entire variable domain, with the rest obtained from reference TRBV9 and TRBJ2-3, is as follows: DSGVTQTPKHLITATGQRVTLRCSPRSGDLSVYWYQQSLDQGLQFLIQYYNGEERAKGNILERFSAQQFPDLHSELNLSSLELGDSALYFCASSHDRDTQYFGPGTRLTVL.

Only a few counts were recorded for this clonotype. The chain couples TRBV12-3 or TRBV12-4 to TRBJ1-5; 10 bases fit TRBD1. The V gene end was trimmed by 6 bases and the J gene end by 4 bases; junction bases not matched to a gene: 6. CDR3 length: 15 residues. In DNA form, the CDR3 reads TGTGCCAGCAGCCCTGGGACAGGGGATAATCAGCCCCAGCATTTT. It is translated as CASSPGTGDNQPQHF.

J is TRBJ2-6 and V is TRBV4-3; 9 bases line up with TRBD1. The CDR3 covers 17 residues. V lost 4 bases, J lost 2 bases, and 6 bases stayed unmatched. The germline gives CDR1 LGHNA, CDR2 YSLEER. CDR3 amino acids: CASSPGQGDAGANVLTF. The CDR3, as DNA: TGCGCCAGCAGCCCGGGACAGGGAGACGCTGGGGCCAACGTCCTGACTTTC.

This clonotype was seen at least ten times. This chain joins TRBV7-2 and TRBJ2-4, with 10 bases that match TRBD1. CDR1 SGHTA and CDR2 FQGNSA come from the germline V gene. This CDR3 region has 16 residues. J lost 5 bases, V lost 0 bases, and 4 bases had no gene match. CDR3 amino acids: CASSLAAGTGENIQYF. DNA for the CDR3: TGTGCCAGCAGCTTAGCGGCCGGGACAGGGGAAAACATTCAGTACTTC. The full variable domain, in which reference TRBV7-2 and TRBJ2-4 provide the parts outside the CDR3, is GAGVSQSPSNKVTEKGKDVELRCDPISGHTALYWYRQSLGQGLEFLIYFQGNSAPDKSGLPSDRFSAERTGGSVSTLTIQRTQQEDSAVYLCASSLAAGTGENIQYFGAGTRLSVL.

This clonotype was detected a few times. The CDR3: CSASPPGAYNEQFF. In nucleotides, the CDR3 is TGCAGTGCTAGCCCCCCGGGGGCGTACAATGAGCAGTTCTTC. This chain uses TRBV20-1 with TRBJ2-1; D tentatively fits TRBD1 or TRBD2 (6 bases each). CDR3 size: 14 residues. The V end was cut by 3 bases, the J end by 4 bases, with 13 bases between. Germline assignment: CDR1 DFQATT and CDR2 SNEGSKA (reference sequence).

In its sample, this clonotype was seen many times. The chain employs TRBV12-3 or TRBV12-4 and TRBJ2-7; D assignment may be TRBD1 or TRBD2 (5 bases each). The V end lost 5 bases, the J end lost 2 bases, and 13 bases lay between the germline ends. CDR3 length: 14 residues. The CDR3 DNA reads TGTGCCAGCAGTATGCAGTCGGGGCCCTACGAGCAGTACTTC. Amino acids: CASSMQSGPYEQYF.

This clonotype was observed a few times. This chain uses TRBV4-2 with TRBJ2-1, with 7 bases lining up with TRBD2. Germline CDR1 is LGHNA and CDR2 is YNFKEQ. The CDR3 has 17 amino acids. Germline trimming cut 4 bases from V and 5 bases from J; bases unmatched to any gene: 14. CDR3 loop: CASSPQAFAGVHNEQFF. CDR3 bases: TGTGCCAGCAGCCCGCAAGCATTTGCGGGGGTACACAATGAGCAGTTCTTC.

Ten or more counts support this clonotype. This chain joins TRBV20-1 and TRBJ2-1, with 8 positions matching TRBD1. This CDR3 region has 16 residues. Germline CDR1 and CDR2: DFQATT and SNEGSKA (reference sequence). The junction had 7 bases not matched to a gene; V was cut back by 0 bases and J by 3 bases. In nucleotides, the CDR3 is TGCAGTGCTAGAGACCGGACAGGGAGCCTCTACAATGAGCAGTTCTTC. Translating it yields CSARDRTGSLYNEQFF.

V is TRBV5-6 and J is TRBJ1-1, with D possibly TRBD1 on 5 matching bases. The CDR3 is 12 residues long. In germline, CDR1 is SGHDT, CDR2 YYEEEE. Between the trimmed V and J ends, which lost 3 bases and 8 bases, there was a span of 11 bases. The CDR3 here is CASSYYRGEAFF. In DNA, the CDR3 is TGTGCCAGCAGCTACTACCGGGGGGAAGCTTTCTTT.

The chain employs TRBV24-1 and TRBJ2-2; perhaps D is TRBD1 or TRBD2 (5 bases each). V was cut by 2 bases and J by 8 bases, with 8 bases left in between. Germline lookup yields CDR1 KGHDR and CDR2 SFDVKD. The CDR3 is made up of 13 amino acids. In nucleotides, the CDR3 is TGTGCCACCAGTGATTGGGGGAAGGGGGAGCTGTTTTTT. This codes for CATSDWGKGELFF.

The chain carries TRBV9 and TRBJ1-5, with D perhaps matching TRBD1 (6 bases). Per germline, CDR1 SGDLS and CDR2 YYNGEE. The CDR3 extends over 15 amino acids. V lost 3 bases and J 6 bases, leaving 16 bases between the germline ends. CDR3 bases: TGTGCCAGCAGCGCACAGGGTGGGTTGGGTCAGCCCCAGCATTTT. It encodes CASSAQGGLGQPQHF.

This clonotype was picked up a small number of times. V usage is TRBV5-4 and J usage is TRBJ2-5; weak D call: TRBD2 (7 bases). Germline CDR1 is SGHNT and CDR2 is YYREEE (reference sequence). V was pared by 4 bases and J by 3 bases, with 16 bases between. The CDR3 loop spans 15 amino acids. The CDR3 loop is CASSPRIGGEETQYF. The DNA for the CDR3 is TGTGCCAGCAGCCCTCGTATAGGGGGGGAAGAGACCCAGTACTTC. Full variable domain (remainder filled in from reference TRBV5-4 and TRBJ2-5): ETGVTQSPTHLIKTRGQQVTLRCSSQSGHNTVSWYQQALGQGPQFIFQYYREEENGRGNFPPRFSGLQFPNYSSELNVNALELDDSALYLCASSPRIGGEETQYFGPGTRLLVL.

This clonotype was observed many times. The chain uses TRBV10-3 and TRBJ1-6; 10 bases are a match to TRBD1. The CDR3 length is 15 residues. Per the germline V gene, CDR1 is ENHRY and CDR2 is SYGVKD. J lost 1 base, V lost 8 bases, and 2 bases had no gene match. The CDR3 is CAIGQGESYNSPLHF. CDR3 DNA sequence: TGTGCCATCGGACAGGGGGAGTCCTATAATTCACCCCTCCACTTT.

The chain joins TRBV20-1 to TRBJ2-1, with 8 bases fitting TRBD2. Germline lookup yields CDR1 DFQATT and CDR2 SNEGSKA (reference sequence). This CDR3 region has 15 residues. J was trimmed by 2 bases and V by 0 bases; bases with no gene match: 3. CDR3 DNA sequence: TGCAGTGCTAGAGAAAGGACTAGCCCCTACAATGAGCAGTTCTTC. The encoded protein is CSARERTSPYNEQFF.

V gene TRBV20-1 combines with J gene TRBJ2-5; maybe TRBD2 (7 bases). Germline-derived CDR1 and CDR2 are DFQATT and SNEGSKA (reference sequence). V lost 5 bases, J lost 4 bases, and 23 bases lay in between. The CDR3 totals 16 residues. The CDR3, as DNA: TGCAGTGCTGCCCGCATGGGGGGGGCCTCCGGAGAGACCCAGTACTTC. Translated: CSAARMGGASGETQYF.

This clonotype has more than one count but fewer than ten. The rearrangement joins TRBV7-2 to TRBJ1-6; D may be TRBD1 (5 bases). Trimming stripped 1 base from V and 0 bases from J, with 10 bases between. From germline, CDR1 is SGHTA and CDR2 FQGNSA. This CDR3 is 17 amino acids long. The CDR3 reads CASSLDGRASYNSPLHF. CDR3 nucleotide sequence: TGTGCCAGCAGCTTAGATGGCAGGGCCTCCTATAATTCACCCCTCCACTTT.

This clonotype was counted many times. The rearrangement joins TRBV7-9 to TRBJ2-1; 8 bases line up with TRBD1. Germline V gene sequence: CDR1 SEHNR, CDR2 FQNEAQ (reference sequence). This CDR3 is built from 13 residues. V was pared by 8 bases and J by 9 bases, with 9 bases of the junction left unmatched. CDR3 sequence (DNA): TGTGCCAGCGGGGGACAGGCGGAGGGTGAGCAGTTCTTC. It encodes CASGGQAEGEQFF.

The rearrangement uses TRBV20-1 and TRBJ2-3; D is perhaps TRBD1 (7 bases). V lost 1 base and J 1 base, leaving 9 bases between the germline ends. Germline loops: CDR1 DFQATT, CDR2 SNEGSKA (reference sequence). The CDR3 spans 14 residues. The DNA of the CDR3 is TGCAGTGCTAGAGCAGGGGGGCGCACAGATACGCAGTATTTT. This encodes CSARAGGRTDTQYF.

V and J are TRBV5-6 and TRBJ1-2, with D possibly being TRBD1 (5 bases). CDR1 and CDR2 (germline): SGHDT, YYEEEE. V lost 4 bases, J lost 3 bases, and 13 bases lay in between. The CDR3 contains 14 residues. The CDR3: CASSQRSGHYGYTF. CDR3 nucleotide sequence: TGTGCCAGCAGCCAACGGTCAGGGCACTATGGCTACACCTTC.

There are a few counts of this clonotype. V gene TRBV7-2 combines with J gene TRBJ2-7; D unclear. The CDR3 runs 14 residues. The germline CDR1 and CDR2 sequences are SGHTA and FQGNSA. Trimming took off 1 base at V and 6 bases at J, with 13 bases between the two ends. CDR3 sequence: CASSLDGNSGEQYV. The CDR3 DNA is TGTGCCAGCAGCTTAGATGGTAACTCCGGCGAGCAGTACGTC.

The chain joins TRBV7-2 to TRBJ2-3, with a possible D match to TRBD1 (5 bases). Germline V lookup: CDR1 SGHTA, CDR2 FQGNSA. The CDR3 is 16 residues long. V was trimmed by 1 base and J by 3 bases, leaving 14 bases between them. The CDR3 protein is CASSLVQLRGTDTQYF. The CDR3 DNA reads as TGTGCCAGCAGCTTAGTACAATTAAGGGGTACAGATACGCAGTATTTT. The full variable domain, with the rest looked up from reference TRBV7-2 and TRBJ2-3, is GAGVSQSPSNKVTEKGKDVELRCDPISGHTALYWYRQSLGQGLEFLIYFQGNSAPDKSGLPSDRFSAERTGGSVSTLTIQRTQQEDSAVYLCASSLVQLRGTDTQYFGPGTRLTVL.

The chain uses TRBV20-1 and TRBJ2-7, with D uncertain. Germline V lookup: CDR1 DFQATT, CDR2 SNEGSKA (reference sequence). Deletions cut 4 bases from V and 2 bases from J, with 9 bases between. The length of the CDR3 is 12 residues. The CDR3 spells CSATITTYEQYF. CDR3 nucleotides: TGCAGTGCTACCATAACCACCTACGAGCAGTACTTC.